This entry lists 23 T cell receptor beta chains sequenced from one sample in a study of OX40 agonist ivuxolimab in advanced cancers. Assay used: immunoSEQ multiplex PCR; TCRdb lists only in-frame clones, some missing. The repertoire has around 80,000 clones, about 85% of them found once; the top ten carry roughly 3.1%. Here the sequenced sample was CD4+ or CD8+ T cells sorted from blood, taken in a trial of the OX40 agonist ivuxolimab. These receptor sequences come from an adult with an advanced solid tumor such as melanoma, head and neck, liver or kidney cancer.

Only a few counts were recorded for this clone. The rearrangement links TRBV4-3 to TRBJ1-6; the D is unclear. Germline assignment: CDR1 LGHNA and CDR2 YSLEER. This CDR3 region has 17 residues. The V gene lost 0 bases and the J gene lost 0 bases, with 9 bases spanning the gap. This CDR3 is CASSQERSVSYNSPLHF. DNA of the CDR3: TGCGCCAGCAGCCAAGAGAGGTCTGTCTCCTATAATTCACCCCTCCACTTT.

The chain combines TRBV6-4 with TRBJ2-2; D unclear. CDR1 is MRHNA, CDR2 SNTAGT, per germline. Trimming took off 2 bases at V and 2 bases at J, with 6 bases between the two ends. CDR3 length: 14 residues. The chain's CDR3 is CASSDNRNTGELFF. The CDR3 bases are TGTGCCAGCAGTGACAACAGAAACACCGGGGAGCTGTTTTTT.

The V and J genes are TRBV6-5 and TRBJ2-2, with a possible D match to TRBD2 (5 bases). Germline values: CDR1 MNHEY, CDR2 SVGAGI. This CDR3 has 15 residues. V lost 10 bases and J lost 6, with 21 bases in between. The CDR3 loop reads CATSDTRRRAGELFF. As DNA, the CDR3 is TGTGCCACCTCCGACACACGAAGGCGGGCCGGGGAGCTGTTTTTT.

The chain links TRBV19 to TRBJ2-5; weak D call: TRBD1 (6 bases). Germline V gene data show CDR1 as LNHDA and CDR2 as SQIVND (reference sequence). V shed 2 bases and J shed 2 bases, with 18 bases lying between them. The CDR3 has 17 residues. CDR3 in DNA: TGTGCCAGTAGTATATTTACGGGTGCAAGGGGGCAAGAGACCCAGTACTTC. Translated, it gives CASSIFTGARGQETQYF. Based on the CDR3 plus reference TRBV19 and TRBJ2-5, the full variable domain is DGGITQSPKYLFRKEGQNVTLSCEQNLNHDAMYWYRQDPGQGLRLIYYSQIVNDFQKGDIAEGYSVSREKKESFPLTVTSAQKNPTAFYLCASSIFTGARGQETQYFGPGTRLLVL.

The V gene is TRBV28, the J gene TRBJ1-2; 8 bases are shared with TRBD1. The length of the CDR3 is 14 residues. Germline CDR1 is MDHEN and CDR2 is SYDVKM. V was pared by 5 bases and J by 8 bases, with 10 bases of the junction left unmatched. CDR3 residues: CASSPPGRGQGYTF. The CDR3 coding sequence is TGTGCCAGCAGTCCGCCGGGCAGGGGGCAGGGCTACACCTTC.

The chain is built from TRBV5-1 and TRBJ1-4; D is possibly TRBD1 (6 bases). Germline CDR1 is SGHRS and CDR2 is YFSETQ. V was clipped by 0 bases and J by 5 bases, with 11 bases between them. The CDR3 is 15 residues long. CDR3 in amino acids: CASSLEGGRNEKLFF. The DNA of the CDR3 is TGCGCCAGCAGCTTGGAGGGGGGCCGCAATGAAAAACTGTTTTTT.

The V and J genes are TRBV5-1 and TRBJ1-1; D unclear. The CDR3 runs to 15 residues. Trimming pared 1 base from V and 0 bases from J, leaving 10 bases between. Germline loops: CDR1 SGHRS, CDR2 YFSETQ. DNA of the CDR3: TGCGCCAGCAGCTTGTTCCAGGCCTTGAACACTGAAGCTTTCTTT. It yields the protein CASSLFQALNTEAFF.

V usage is TRBV7-9 and J usage is TRBJ2-2; perhaps TRBD1 as D (6 bases). Trimming removed 5 bases from V and 7 bases from J, with 20 bases in between. This CDR3 has 16 residues. CDR1 and CDR2 from the germline V gene are SEHNR and FQNEAQ (reference sequence). The CDR3 loop reads CASSPPWAGEIGELFF. The CDR3 bases are TGTGCCAGCAGCCCCCCTTGGGCAGGGGAAATCGGGGAGCTGTTTTTT.

This CDR3 reads CASSPLDRVGYEQYF. The CDR3 DNA follows: TGTGCCAGCAGTCCACTGGACAGGGTCGGCTACGAGCAGTACTTC. This sequence joins TRBV25-1 and TRBJ2-7, with 8 bases matching TRBD1. V lost 5 bases, J lost 3 bases, and 9 bases stayed unmatched. The V gene's germline CDR1 is MGHDK and CDR2 SYGVNS. This CDR3 is 15 amino acids long.

With regard to this clone: The sample contains more than one DNA sequence encoding this CDR3. The rearrangement joins TRBV6-6 to TRBJ1-3, with a tentative D call TRBD1 (5 bases). This CDR3 has 14 amino acids. Trimming removed 4 bases from V and 0 bases from J, with 7 bases in between. Germline V gene sequence: CDR1 MNHNY, CDR2 SVGAGI (reference sequence). The DNA of the CDR3 is TGTGCCAGCAGTTCAGACAGCTCTGGAAACACCATATATTTT. Translating gives CASSSDSSGNTIYF.

The chain has TRBV7-8 and TRBJ1-2, with 8 bases matching TRBD1. The CDR3 covers 16 residues. Germline V gives CDR1 SGHVS, CDR2 FQNEAQ. Trimming cost V 3 bases and J 4 bases; bases outside gene matches: 10. CDR3 amino acids: CASSFSKPGQGYGYTF. The CDR3 nucleotides read TGTGCCAGCAGCTTTTCCAAACCCGGACAGGGCTATGGCTACACCTTC.

The chain recombines TRBV5-1 with TRBJ2-7, with 7 bases aligning to TRBD1. V trimming: 8 bases; J trimming: 5 bases; junction bases outside the gene matches: 16. The CDR3 extends over 15 amino acids. Germline CDR1 reads SGHRS; CDR2 reads YFSETQ. CDR3 sequence (DNA): TGCGCCAGTGATTTGGGGGACAGCCGGGCCCACGAGCAGTACTTC. It specifies CASDLGDSRAHEQYF. The full variable domain, its missing parts supplied by reference TRBV5-1 and TRBJ2-7, is KAGVTQTPRYLIKTRGQQVTLSCSPISGHRSVSWYQQTPGQGLQFLFEYFSETQRNKGNFPGRFSGRQFSNSRSEMNVSTLELGDSALYLCASDLGDSRAHEQYFGPGTRLTVT.

The J gene is TRBJ1-1, the V gene TRBV18; TRBD1 matches 7 bases. Germline-derived CDR1 and CDR2 are KGHSH and LQKENI. The CDR3 extends over 14 amino acids. With 0 bases clipped from V and 7 bases from J, the junction kept 5 bases outside the gene matches. The CDR3 nucleotides are TGTGCCAGCTCACCACCGGAAGGGGGCATTGAAGCTTTCTTT. Amino acid sequence: CASSPPEGGIEAFF.

The chain joins TRBV6-5 to TRBJ2-2; 10 bases fit TRBD1. Germline V gene sequence: CDR1 MNHEY, CDR2 SVGAGI. With 4 bases clipped from V and 6 bases from J, the junction kept 8 bases outside the gene matches. The CDR3 is 16 amino acids. DNA for the CDR3: TGTGCCAGCAGTTCTCTCGGGACAGGGGAGTCCGGGGAGCTGTTTTTT. Encoded protein: CASSSLGTGESGELFF.

J is TRBJ1-5 and V is TRBV21-1; TRBD1, as called in the table, went unchecked against the DNA. TRBV21-1 has pseudogene status. CDR3 length: 14 residues. Here the CDR3 DNA reads TGTGCCAGCAGAACCGACAGAAGCAATCAGCCCCAGCATTTT. This sequence encodes CASRTDRSNQPQHF.

The chain combines TRBV7-9 with TRBJ1-1; 9 bases match TRBD1. Germline V gene data show CDR1 as SEHNR and CDR2 as FQNEAQ (reference sequence). CDR3 length: 16 amino acids. J was trimmed by 2 bases and V by 6 bases; bases with no gene match: 10. As DNA, the CDR3 is TGTGCCAGCAGAACCGGGACAGGGACCAAAAACACTGAAGCTTTCTTT. Protein: CASRTGTGTKNTEAFF. Combining the CDR3 with reference TRBV7-9 and TRBJ1-1 gives the whole variable domain DTGVSQNPRHKITKRGQNVTFRCDPISEHNRLYWYRQTLGQGPEFLTYFQNEAQLEKSRLLSDRFSAERPKGSFSTLEIQRTEQGDSAMYLCASRTGTGTKNTEAFFGQGTRLTVV.

This clone was picked up a small number of times. The chain couples TRBV2 to TRBJ1-1; D is uncertain. The CDR3 is 11 residues long. From germline, CDR1 is SNHLY and CDR2 FYNNEI. V lost 8 bases to trimming and J lost 6 bases, with 10 bases between them. The CDR3 is CASGLPPEAFF. Written as DNA, the CDR3 is TGTGCCAGCGGTCTCCCTCCTGAAGCTTTCTTT.

This rearrangement joins TRBV5-1 to TRBJ2-6, with a weak D call TRBD1 (5 bases). Germline V gene lookup returns CDR1 SGHRS and CDR2 YFSETQ. Trimming pared 4 bases from V and 4 bases from J, leaving 12 bases between. This CDR3 contains 15 residues. CDR3: CASSQGQVGANVLTF. The CDR3 DNA sequence: TGCGCCAGCAGCCAAGGACAAGTCGGGGCCAACGTCCTGACTTTC.

This chain uses TRBV2 with TRBJ2-2, with D possibly TRBD2 on 6 matching bases. The V end lost 8 bases, the J end lost 5 bases, and 12 bases lay between the germline ends. Germline V CDR1 and CDR2: SNHLY, FYNNEI. The CDR3 has 13 amino acids. The CDR3 is CASESGWTGELFF. CDR3 bases: TGTGCCAGCGAGAGCGGGTGGACCGGGGAGCTGTTTTTT.

The chain recombines TRBV5-1 with TRBJ2-5; D unresolved. Trimming took 0 bases from V and 5 from J, leaving 8 bases between them. Germline V gives CDR1 SGHRS, CDR2 YFSETQ. The CDR3 spans 13 residues. The chain's CDR3 is CASSLAGLETQYF. DNA of the CDR3: TGCGCCAGCAGCTTGGCCGGGTTGGAGACCCAGTACTTC.

The CDR3: CASSPGGASYGYTF. In nucleotides, the CDR3 is TGTGCCAGCAGCCCGGGAGGGGCCAGCTATGGCTACACCTTC. The chain links TRBV5-4 to TRBJ1-2; weak D call: TRBD1 (5 bases). The germline V and J ends were trimmed by 4 bases and 4 bases, with 14 bases remaining between them. Germline V gene data show CDR1 as SGHNT and CDR2 as YYREEE (reference sequence). The CDR3 loop spans 14 amino acids.

V gene TRBV11-3 combines with J gene TRBJ1-1, with D uncertain. CDR3 length: 13 amino acids. Trimming took 3 bases from V and 1 from J, leaving 6 bases between them. The V gene's germline CDR1 is SGHNT and CDR2 YENEEA. In DNA form, the CDR3 reads TGTGCCAGCAGCTTCGGCCCGAACACTGAAGCTTTCTTT. Translation gives CASSFGPNTEAFF.

CDR3 protein: CASSQGGPTGELFF. The CDR3 DNA reads as TGCGCCAGCAGCCAAGGAGGGCCCACCGGGGAGCTGTTTTTT. The V and J genes are TRBV4-3 and TRBJ2-2; D is perhaps TRBD2 (5 bases). The V end lost 1 base, the J end lost 4 bases, and 7 bases lay between the germline ends. There are 14 residues in the CDR3. In germline, CDR1 is LGHNA, CDR2 YSLEER.